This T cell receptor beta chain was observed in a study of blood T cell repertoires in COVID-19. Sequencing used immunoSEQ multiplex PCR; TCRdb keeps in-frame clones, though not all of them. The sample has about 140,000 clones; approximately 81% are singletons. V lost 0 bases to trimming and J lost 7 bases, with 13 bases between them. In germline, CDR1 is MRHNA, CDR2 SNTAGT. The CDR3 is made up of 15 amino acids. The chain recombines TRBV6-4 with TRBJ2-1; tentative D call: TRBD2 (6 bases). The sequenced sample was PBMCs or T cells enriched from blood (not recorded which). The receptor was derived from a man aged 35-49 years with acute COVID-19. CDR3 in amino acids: CASSDSGRGKNEQFF. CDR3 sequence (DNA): TGTGCCAGCAGTGACTCGGGGCGGGGTAAGAATGAGCAGTTCTTC.